Sequencing of this TCR beta chain was carried out in a study of blood T cell repertoires in COVID-19. The overall study: Samples came from the United States, Italy and Spain, spanning acute and convalescent COVID-19.

The CDR3 consists of 15 residues. The V and J ends lost 4 bases and 6 bases, in that order; junction bases with no gene match: 6. Germline V CDR1 and CDR2: SGHTS, YDEGEE. In the original processing: Amplifying reference gene primers gave estimates of nucleated cell counts. Generated by immunoSEQ multiplex PCR, the TCRdb table keeps only in-frame clones and is missing some. V and J calls and clone size come straight from that table; D and trimming were deduced from the DNA. The sample lists 60,000 to 75,000 clones, about 86% occurring once. Material: peripheral blood. This clonotype was sampled from a man in his 70s with active COVID-19. V and J are TRBV5-8 and TRBJ2-2; TRBD2 agrees at 10 bases. CDR3 loop: CASSAPSGRAGELFF. The CDR3 coding sequence is TGTGCCAGCAGCGCTCCCAGCGGGAGGGCCGGGGAGCTGTTTTTT.